This TCR beta chain was recorded in a study of blood T cell repertoires in COVID-19. About the research overall: Spain, Italy and the United States supplied samples that represented acute and convalescent COVID-19. PBMCs, B-cell-depleted T cells, or T cells provided the cDNA or gDNA that made up the material.

V shed 5 bases, J shed 0 bases, and the junction held 7 bases outside the gene matches. Germline CDR1 reads SGHTA; CDR2 reads FQGNSA. There are 16 residues in the CDR3. Per the original methods: Estimation of nucleated cell counts relied on the amplification of reference gene primers. The repertoire was sequenced with immunoSEQ multiplex PCR; TCRdb's copy has only in-frame clones and lacks some. V and J calls and clone size come straight from that table; D and trimming were deduced from the DNA. The data hold approximately 46,000 clones, with around nine tenths observed a single time. The TCR originated in a man in his fifties or sixties with active or convalescent COVID-19. The rearrangement joins TRBV7-2 to TRBJ2-1, with TRBD2 matching over 7 bases. Specimen: peripheral blood. The CDR3 loop is CASSAGLESSYNEQFF. Written as DNA, the CDR3 is TGTGCCAGCAGCGCTGGACTAGAGAGCTCCTACAATGAGCAGTTCTTC.